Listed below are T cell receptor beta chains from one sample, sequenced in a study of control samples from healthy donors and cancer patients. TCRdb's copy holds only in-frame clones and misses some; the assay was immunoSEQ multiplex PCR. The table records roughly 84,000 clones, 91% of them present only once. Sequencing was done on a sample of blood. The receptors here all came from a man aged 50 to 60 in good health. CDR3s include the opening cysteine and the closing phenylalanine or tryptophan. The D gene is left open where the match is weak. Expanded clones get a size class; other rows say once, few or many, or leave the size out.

cdr3_nt: TGTGCCAGCAGCTTAGGCATACAGAATAATTCACCCCTCCACTTT
cdr3_aa: CASSLGIQNNSPLHF
v_call: TRBV11-2
j_call: TRBJ1-6
d_call: -
clone_size: -

cdr3_nt: TGTGCCAGCAGTGAAGGCAGGGGCACAGATACGCAGTATTTT
cdr3_aa: CASSEGRGTDTQYF
v_call: TRBV6-1
j_call: TRBJ2-3
d_call: -
clone_size: -

cdr3_nt: TGTGCCAGCAGCTTAGCCCCGGGTGAGGAGACCCAGTACTTC
cdr3_aa: CASSLAPGEETQYF
v_call: TRBV11-2
j_call: TRBJ2-5
d_call: -
clone_size: -

cdr3_nt: TGTGCCACCAGTGAGCCCGGGATAACACAAGAGACCCAGTACTTC
cdr3_aa: CATSEPGITQETQYF
v_call: TRBV24-1
j_call: TRBJ2-5
d_call: -
clone_size: -

cdr3_nt: TGTGCCAGTAGTATCCTCGAAAGTCAGCCCCAGCATTTT
cdr3_aa: CASSILESQPQHF
v_call: TRBV19
j_call: TRBJ1-5
d_call: -
clone_size: -

cdr3_nt: TGTGCCATCAGTGATCCGAACAACTATAATTCACCCCTCCACTTT
cdr3_aa: CAISDPNNYNSPLHF
v_call: TRBV10-3
j_call: TRBJ1-6
d_call: -
clone_size: -

cdr3_nt: TGTGCCAGCAGCTTAGTAAGGGCTAGCGGAGAGCAGTTCTTC
cdr3_aa: CASSLVRASGEQFF
v_call: TRBV7-7
j_call: TRBJ2-1
d_call: TRBD2
clone_size: -

cdr3_nt: TGTGCCAGCAGCTCCTCTACATTCAACTATGGCTACACCTTC
cdr3_aa: CASSSSTFNYGYTF
v_call: TRBV5-5
j_call: TRBJ1-2
d_call: -
clone_size: -

cdr3_nt: TGTGCCAGCAGCCAAGCTTTGGGACAGGGAACGTTGCCCCTCCACTTT
cdr3_aa: CASSQALGQGTLPLHF
v_call: TRBV14
j_call: TRBJ1-6
d_call: TRBD1
clone_size: -

cdr3_nt: TGTGCCAGCAGACCCAGCAGGGAGGTCTACGAGCAGTACTTC
cdr3_aa: CASRPSREVYEQYF
v_call: TRBV7-9
j_call: TRBJ2-7
d_call: -
clone_size: -

cdr3_nt: TGCGCCAGCAGTACGATTAGAAATGAGCAGTTCTTC
cdr3_aa: CASSTIRNEQFF
v_call: TRBV10-2
j_call: TRBJ2-1
d_call: -
clone_size: few

cdr3_nt: TGTGCCAGCAGCCCCGGGGACAGAGAGAACACTGAAGCTTTCTTT
cdr3_aa: CASSPGDRENTEAFF
v_call: TRBV11-2
j_call: TRBJ1-1
d_call: TRBD1
clone_size: -

cdr3_nt: TGTGCCAGCAGTGAAGAGAGGGGCTCTGGAAACACCATATATTTT
cdr3_aa: CASSEERGSGNTIYF
v_call: TRBV6-1
j_call: TRBJ1-3
d_call: -
clone_size: -

cdr3_nt: TGTGCCAGCAGTTTCCAAACAGGGGTGTATTCACCCCTCCACTTT
cdr3_aa: CASSFQTGVYSPLHF
v_call: TRBV27
j_call: TRBJ1-6
d_call: TRBD1
clone_size: -

cdr3_nt: TGTGCCAGCAGCTTGGGAGGGACAGCTGGAAACACCATATATTTT
cdr3_aa: CASSLGGTAGNTIYF
v_call: TRBV5-6
j_call: TRBJ1-3
d_call: TRBD1
clone_size: -